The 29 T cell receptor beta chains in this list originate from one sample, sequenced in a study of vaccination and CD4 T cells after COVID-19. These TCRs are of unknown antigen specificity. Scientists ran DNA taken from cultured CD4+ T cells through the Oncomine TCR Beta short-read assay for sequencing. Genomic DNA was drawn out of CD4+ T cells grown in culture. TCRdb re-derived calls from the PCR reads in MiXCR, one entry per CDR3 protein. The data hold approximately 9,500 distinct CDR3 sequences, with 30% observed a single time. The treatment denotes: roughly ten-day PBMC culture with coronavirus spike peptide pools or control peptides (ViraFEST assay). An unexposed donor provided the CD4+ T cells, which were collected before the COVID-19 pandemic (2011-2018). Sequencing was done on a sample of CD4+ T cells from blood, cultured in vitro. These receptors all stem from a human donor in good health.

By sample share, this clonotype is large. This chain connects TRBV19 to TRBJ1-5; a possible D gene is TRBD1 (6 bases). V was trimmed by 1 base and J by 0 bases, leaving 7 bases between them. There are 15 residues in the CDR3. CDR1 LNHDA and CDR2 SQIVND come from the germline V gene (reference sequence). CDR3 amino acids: CASSIGGASNQPQHF. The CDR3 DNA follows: TGTGCCAGTAGTATAGGGGGGGCTAGCAATCAGCCCCAGCATTTT.

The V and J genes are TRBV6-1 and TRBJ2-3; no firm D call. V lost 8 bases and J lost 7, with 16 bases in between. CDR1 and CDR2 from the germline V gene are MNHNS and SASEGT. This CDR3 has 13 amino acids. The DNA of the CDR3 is TGTGCCAGCGAGCGAAATGATGGGAATACGCAGTATTTT. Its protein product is CASERNDGNTQYF.

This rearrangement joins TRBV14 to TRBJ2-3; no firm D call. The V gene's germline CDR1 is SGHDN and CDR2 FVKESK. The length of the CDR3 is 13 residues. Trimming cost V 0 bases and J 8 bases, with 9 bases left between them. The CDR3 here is CASSQDVGVTQYF. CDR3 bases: TGTGCCAGCAGCCAAGACGTTGGGGTTACGCAGTATTTT. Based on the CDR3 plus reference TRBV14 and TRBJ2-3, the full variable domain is EAGVTQFPSHSVIEKGQTVTLRCDPISGHDNLYWYRRVMGKEIKFLLHFVKESKQDESGMPNNRFLAERTGGTYSTLKVQPAELEDSGVYFCASSQDVGVTQYFGPGTRLTVL.

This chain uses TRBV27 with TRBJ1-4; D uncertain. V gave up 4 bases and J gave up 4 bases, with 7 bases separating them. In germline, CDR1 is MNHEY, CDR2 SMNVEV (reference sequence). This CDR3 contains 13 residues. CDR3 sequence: CASSYSRNEKLFF. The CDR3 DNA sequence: TGTGCCAGCAGTTACAGTCGTAATGAAAAACTGTTTTTT.

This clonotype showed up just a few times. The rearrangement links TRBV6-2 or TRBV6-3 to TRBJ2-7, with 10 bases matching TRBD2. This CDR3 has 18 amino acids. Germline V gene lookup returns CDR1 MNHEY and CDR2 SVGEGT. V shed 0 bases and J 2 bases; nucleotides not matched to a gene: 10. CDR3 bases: TGTGCCAGCAGTTACTCGATGGGAGGACTAGCGGTCGCCTACGAGCAGTACTTC. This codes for CASSYSMGGLAVAYEQYF.

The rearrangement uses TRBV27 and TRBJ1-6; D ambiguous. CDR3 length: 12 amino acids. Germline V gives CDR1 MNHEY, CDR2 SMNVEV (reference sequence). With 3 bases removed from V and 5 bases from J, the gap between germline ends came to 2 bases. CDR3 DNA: TGTGCCAGCAGTTTCAATAATTCACCCCTCCACTTT. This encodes CASSFNNSPLHF.

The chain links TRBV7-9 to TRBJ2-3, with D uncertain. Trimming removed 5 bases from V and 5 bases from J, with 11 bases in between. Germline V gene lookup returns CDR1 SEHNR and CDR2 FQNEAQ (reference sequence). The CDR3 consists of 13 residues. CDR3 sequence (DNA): TGTGCCAGCAGCCGAAAGACACGAGATACGCAGTATTTT. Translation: CASSRKTRDTQYF.

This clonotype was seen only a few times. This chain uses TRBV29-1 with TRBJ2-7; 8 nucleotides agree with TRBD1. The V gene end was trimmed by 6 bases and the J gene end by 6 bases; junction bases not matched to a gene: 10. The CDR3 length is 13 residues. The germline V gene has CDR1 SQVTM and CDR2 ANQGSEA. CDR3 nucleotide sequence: TGCAGCGTCCCGGGACAGGTTTCGAGCGAGCAGTACTTC. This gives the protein CSVPGQVSSEQYF.

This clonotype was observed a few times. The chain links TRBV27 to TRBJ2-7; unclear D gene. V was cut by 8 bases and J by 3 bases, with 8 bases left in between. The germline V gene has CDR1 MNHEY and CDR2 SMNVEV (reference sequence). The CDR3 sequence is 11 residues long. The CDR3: CASARGYEQYF. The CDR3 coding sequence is TGTGCCAGCGCCAGAGGCTACGAGCAGTACTTC.

The CDR3 nucleotides are TGTGCCAGCAGCTTAGCGATCGAAAGTAGACTAGCGGCCTCCTACAATGAGCAGTTCTTC. Protein product: CASSLAIESRLAASYNEQFF. The chain links TRBV7-8 to TRBJ2-1; 9 bases fit TRBD2. Germline V gene sequence: CDR1 SGHVS, CDR2 FQNEAQ. The V and J ends lost 0 bases and 0 bases, in that order; junction bases with no gene match: 12. CDR3 length: 20 amino acids.

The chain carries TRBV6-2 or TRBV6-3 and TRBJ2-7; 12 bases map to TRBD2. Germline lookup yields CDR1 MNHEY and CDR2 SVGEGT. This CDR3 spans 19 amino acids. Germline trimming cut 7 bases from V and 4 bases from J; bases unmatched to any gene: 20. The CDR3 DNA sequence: TGTGCCAGCAACCACCGGGGGACTAGCGGGTCTCCGAACTGGTACGAGCAGTACTTC. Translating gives CASNHRGTSGSPNWYEQYF.

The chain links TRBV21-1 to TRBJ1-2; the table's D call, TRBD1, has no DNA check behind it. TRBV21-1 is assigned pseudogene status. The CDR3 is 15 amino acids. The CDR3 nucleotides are TGTGCCAGCAGCAAGATAAACAGGAGTAACTATGGCTACACCTTC. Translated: CASSKINRSNYGYTF.

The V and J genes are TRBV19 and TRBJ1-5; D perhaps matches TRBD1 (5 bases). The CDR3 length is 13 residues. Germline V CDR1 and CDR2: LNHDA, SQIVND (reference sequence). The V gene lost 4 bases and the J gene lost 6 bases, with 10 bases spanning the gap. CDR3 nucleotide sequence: TGTGCCAGTAGTAACCAGGGAGGTCAGCCCCAGCATTTT. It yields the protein CASSNQGGQPQHF.

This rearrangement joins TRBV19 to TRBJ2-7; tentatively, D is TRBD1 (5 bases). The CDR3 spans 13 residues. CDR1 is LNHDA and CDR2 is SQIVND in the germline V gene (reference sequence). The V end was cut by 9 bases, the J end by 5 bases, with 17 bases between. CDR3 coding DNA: TGTGCCAGCGTAGGACATTACGCCGACGAGCAGTACTTC. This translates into CASVGHYADEQYF.

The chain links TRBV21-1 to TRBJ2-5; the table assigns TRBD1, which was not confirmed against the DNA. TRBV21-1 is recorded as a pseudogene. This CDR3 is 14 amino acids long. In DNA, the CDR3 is TGTGCCAGCAGCGACAGGGACAGCCAAGAGACCCAGTACTTC. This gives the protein CASSDRDSQETQYF.

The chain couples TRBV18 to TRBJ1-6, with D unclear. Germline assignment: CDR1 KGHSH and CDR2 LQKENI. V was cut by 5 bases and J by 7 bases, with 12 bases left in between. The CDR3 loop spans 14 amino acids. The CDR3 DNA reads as TGTGCCAGCTCATCTAACGACGGAAATTCACCCCTCCACTTT. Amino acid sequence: CASSSNDGNSPLHF.

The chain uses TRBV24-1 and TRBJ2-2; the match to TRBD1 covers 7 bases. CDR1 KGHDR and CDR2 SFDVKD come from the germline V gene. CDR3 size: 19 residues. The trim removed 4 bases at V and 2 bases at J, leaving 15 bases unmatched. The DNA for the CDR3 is TGTGCCACCAGTGACCCTGCGGGTTCGGGACAGATCAACACCGGGGAGCTGTTTTTT. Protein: CATSDPAGSGQINTGELFF.

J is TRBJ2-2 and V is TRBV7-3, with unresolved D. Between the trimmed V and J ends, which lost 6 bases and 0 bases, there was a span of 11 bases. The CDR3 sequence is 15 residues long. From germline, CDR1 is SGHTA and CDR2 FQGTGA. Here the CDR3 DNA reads TGTGCCAGCAGTCAAACGGGCCCGAACACCGGGGAGCTGTTTTTT. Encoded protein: CASSQTGPNTGELFF.

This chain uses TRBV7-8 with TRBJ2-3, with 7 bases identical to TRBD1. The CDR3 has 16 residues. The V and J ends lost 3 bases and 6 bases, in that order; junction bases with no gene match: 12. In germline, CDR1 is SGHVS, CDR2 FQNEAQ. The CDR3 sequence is CASSLEGGQSGDTQYF. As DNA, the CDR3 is TGTGCCAGCAGCTTGGAAGGGGGACAGTCCGGCGATACGCAGTATTTT.

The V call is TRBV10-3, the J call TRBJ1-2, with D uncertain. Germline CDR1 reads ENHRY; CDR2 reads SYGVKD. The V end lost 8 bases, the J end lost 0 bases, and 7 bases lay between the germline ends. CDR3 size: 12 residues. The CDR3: CAIQVSNYGYTF. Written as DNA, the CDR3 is TGTGCCATCCAGGTATCTAACTATGGCTACACCTTC.

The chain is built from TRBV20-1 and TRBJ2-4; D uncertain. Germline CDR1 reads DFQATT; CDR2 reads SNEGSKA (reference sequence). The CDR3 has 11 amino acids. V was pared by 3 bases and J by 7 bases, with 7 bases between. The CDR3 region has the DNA TGCAGTGCTAGGTTGGGTAACATTCAGTACTTC. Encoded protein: CSARLGNIQYF.

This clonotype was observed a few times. CDR3 sequence: CASSLALETQYF. CDR3 in DNA: TGTGCCAGCAGCTTAGCCCTCGAGACCCAGTACTTC. The V gene is TRBV7-2, the J gene TRBJ2-5; no clear D gene. CDR3 length: 12 residues. The germline V and J ends were trimmed by 0 bases and 5 bases, with 4 bases remaining between them. Looked up from germline, CDR1 is SGHTA and CDR2 is FQGNSA.

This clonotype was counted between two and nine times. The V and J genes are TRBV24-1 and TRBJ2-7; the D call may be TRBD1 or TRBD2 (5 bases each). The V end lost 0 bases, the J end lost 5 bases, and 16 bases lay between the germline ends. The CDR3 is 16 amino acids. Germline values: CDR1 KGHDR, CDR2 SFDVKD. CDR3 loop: CATSDLVPGATDEQYF. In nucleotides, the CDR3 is TGTGCCACCAGTGATTTGGTTCCCGGGGCGACGGACGAGCAGTACTTC.

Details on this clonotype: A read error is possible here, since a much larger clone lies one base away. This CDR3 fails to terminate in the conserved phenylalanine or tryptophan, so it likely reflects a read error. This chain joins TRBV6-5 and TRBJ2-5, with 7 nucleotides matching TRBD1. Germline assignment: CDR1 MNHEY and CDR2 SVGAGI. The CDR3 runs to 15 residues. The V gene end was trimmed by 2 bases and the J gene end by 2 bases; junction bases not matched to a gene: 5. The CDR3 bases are TGTGCCAGCAGTTACGCGACGGGACAGCAAGAGACCCAGTACTTA. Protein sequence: CASSYATGQQETQYL.

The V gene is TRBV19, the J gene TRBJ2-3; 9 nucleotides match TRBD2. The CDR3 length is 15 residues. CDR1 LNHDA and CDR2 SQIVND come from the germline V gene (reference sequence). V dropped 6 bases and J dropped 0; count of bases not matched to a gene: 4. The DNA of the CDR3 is TGTGCCAGTAGAACTAGCGGGCAGAGCACAGATACGCAGTATTTT. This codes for CASRTSGQSTDTQYF.

CDR3 region: CSARVTSGRGADTQYF. The CDR3 DNA reads TGCAGTGCTAGGGTGACTAGCGGGAGAGGGGCAGATACGCAGTATTTT. V gene TRBV20-1 combines with J gene TRBJ2-3, with TRBD2 matching over 12 bases. The germline CDR1 and CDR2 sequences are DFQATT and SNEGSKA (reference sequence). This CDR3 contains 16 residues. J lost 4 bases, V lost 3 bases, and 8 bases had no gene match.

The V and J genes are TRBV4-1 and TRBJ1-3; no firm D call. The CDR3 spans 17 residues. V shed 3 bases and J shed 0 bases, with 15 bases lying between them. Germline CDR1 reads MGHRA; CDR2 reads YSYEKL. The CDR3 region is CASSQKDLSFSGNTIYF. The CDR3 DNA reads TGCGCCAGCAGCCAGAAGGATCTATCCTTCTCTGGAAACACCATATATTTT.

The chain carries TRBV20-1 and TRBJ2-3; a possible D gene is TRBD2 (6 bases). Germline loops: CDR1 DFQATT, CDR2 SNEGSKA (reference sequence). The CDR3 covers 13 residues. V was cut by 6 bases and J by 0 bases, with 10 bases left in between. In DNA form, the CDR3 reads TGCAGTGCCACCGGAGGGAGCACAGATACGCAGTATTTT. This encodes CSATGGSTDTQYF.

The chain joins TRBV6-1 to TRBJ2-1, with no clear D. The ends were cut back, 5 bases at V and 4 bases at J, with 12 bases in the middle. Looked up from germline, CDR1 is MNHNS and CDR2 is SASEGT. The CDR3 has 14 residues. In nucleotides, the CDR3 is TGTGCCAGCAGTAGGGTTGGGGTTTACAATGAGCAGTTCTTC. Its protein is CASSRVGVYNEQFF.